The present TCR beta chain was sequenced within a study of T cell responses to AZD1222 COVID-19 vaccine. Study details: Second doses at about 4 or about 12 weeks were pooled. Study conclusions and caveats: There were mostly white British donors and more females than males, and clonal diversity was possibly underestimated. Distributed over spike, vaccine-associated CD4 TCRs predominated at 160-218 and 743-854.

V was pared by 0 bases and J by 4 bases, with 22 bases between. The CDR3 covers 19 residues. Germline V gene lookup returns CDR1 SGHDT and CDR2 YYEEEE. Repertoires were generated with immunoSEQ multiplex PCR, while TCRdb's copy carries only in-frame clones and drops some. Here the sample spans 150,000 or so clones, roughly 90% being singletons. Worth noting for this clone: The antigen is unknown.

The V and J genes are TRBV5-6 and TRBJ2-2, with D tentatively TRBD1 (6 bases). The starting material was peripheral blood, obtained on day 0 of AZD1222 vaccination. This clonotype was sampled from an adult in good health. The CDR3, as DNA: TGTGCCAGCAGCTTGGTTCAGATCGGGACACCCAAGGCCACCGGGGAGCTGTTTTTT. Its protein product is CASSLVQIGTPKATGELFF.